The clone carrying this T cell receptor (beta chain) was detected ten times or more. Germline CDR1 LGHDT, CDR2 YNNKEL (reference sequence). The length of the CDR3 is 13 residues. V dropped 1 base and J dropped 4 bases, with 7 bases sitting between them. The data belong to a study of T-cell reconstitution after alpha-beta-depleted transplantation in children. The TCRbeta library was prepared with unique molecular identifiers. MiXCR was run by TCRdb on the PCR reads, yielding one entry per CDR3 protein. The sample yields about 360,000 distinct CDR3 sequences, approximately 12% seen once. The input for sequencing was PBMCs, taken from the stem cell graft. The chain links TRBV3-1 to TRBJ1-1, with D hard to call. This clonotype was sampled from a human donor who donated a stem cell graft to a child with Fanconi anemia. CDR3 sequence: CASSQARVTEAFF. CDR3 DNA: TGTGCCAGCAGCCAAGCTAGGGTCACTGAAGCTTTCTTT.